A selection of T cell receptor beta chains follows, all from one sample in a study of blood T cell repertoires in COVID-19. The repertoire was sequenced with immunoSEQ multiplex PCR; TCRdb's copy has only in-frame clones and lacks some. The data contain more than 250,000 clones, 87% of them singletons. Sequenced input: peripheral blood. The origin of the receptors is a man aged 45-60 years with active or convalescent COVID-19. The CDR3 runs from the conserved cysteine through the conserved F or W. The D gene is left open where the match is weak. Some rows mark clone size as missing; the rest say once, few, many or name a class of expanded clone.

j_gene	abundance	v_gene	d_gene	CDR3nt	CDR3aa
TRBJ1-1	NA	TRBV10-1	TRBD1	TGCGCCAGCAGTGAGTTACAGGGGGCGAGAGTCACTGAAGCTTTCTTT	CASSELQGARVTEAFF
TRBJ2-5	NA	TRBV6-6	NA	TGTGCCAGCAGTTCCCTAGTAAGAGAGACCCAGTACTTC	CASSSLVRETQYF
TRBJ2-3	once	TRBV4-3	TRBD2	TGCGCCAGCAGCCAAGAAGCGGTAGCGGGATATACGCAGTATTTT	CASSQEAVAGYTQYF
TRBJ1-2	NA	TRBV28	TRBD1	TGTGCCAGCAGATCGGACGGGACAGGAGGCAATAACTATGGCTACACCTTC	CASRSDGTGGNNYGYTF
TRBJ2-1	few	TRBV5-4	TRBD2	TGTGCCAGCAGCCGAGTGTTTAGCGGGGGCGGAGAAAATGAGCAGTTCTTC	CASSRVFSGGGENEQFF
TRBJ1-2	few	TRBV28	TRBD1	TGTGCCAGCAGTTTATCGGGGACAGGGGAAGGCTACACCTTC	CASSLSGTGEGYTF
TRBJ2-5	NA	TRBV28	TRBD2	TGTGCCTCCGGGCGACGGGGGGAGGAGACCCAGTACTTC	CASGRRGEETQYF
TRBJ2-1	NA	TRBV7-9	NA	TGTGCCAGCAGCAGACTAGTGGATGAGCAGTTCTTC	CASSRLVDEQFF
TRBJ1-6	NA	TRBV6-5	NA	TGTGCCAGCAGTTACCTCGCCGGGATTAATTCACCCCTCCACTTT	CASSYLAGINSPLHF
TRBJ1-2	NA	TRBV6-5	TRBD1	TGTGCCACTTCCTCCCCCGGGACAGTCGATTATGGCTACACCTTC	CATSSPGTVDYGYTF
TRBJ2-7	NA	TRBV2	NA	TGTGCCAGCAGGAGGGACTTATACGAGCAGTACTTC	CASRRDLYEQYF
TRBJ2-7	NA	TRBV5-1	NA	TGCGCCAGCAGCTTGGATAGCGAGCAGTACTTC	CASSLDSEQYF
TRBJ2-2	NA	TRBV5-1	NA	TGCGCCAGCAGCTGGGCCGGGACTTATACCGGGGAGCTGTTTTTT	CASSWAGTYTGELFF
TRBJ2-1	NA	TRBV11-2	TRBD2	TGTGCCAGCAGCTTCGGGGGGAATGAGCAGTTCTTC	CASSFGGNEQFF
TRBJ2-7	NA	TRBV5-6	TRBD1	TGTGCCAGCAGCTCCGGGACAGCGGTATACGAGCAGTACTTC	CASSSGTAVYEQYF
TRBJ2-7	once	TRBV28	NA	TGTGCCAGCAGTAAAACAGCCTACGAGCAGTACTTC	CASSKTAYEQYF
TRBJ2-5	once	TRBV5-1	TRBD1	TGCGCCAGCAGCCCGGGACAGCTCTCGGCCACGTCTCAAGAGACCCAGTACTTC	CASSPGQLSATSQETQYF
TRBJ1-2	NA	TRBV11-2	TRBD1	TGTGCCAGCAGTTCAGGACAGGGGTATGGCTACACCTTC	CASSSGQGYGYTF
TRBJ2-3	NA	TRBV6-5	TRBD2	TGTGCCAGCAGTACTAGCGGGGCCACAGATACGCAGTATTTT	CASSTSGATDTQYF
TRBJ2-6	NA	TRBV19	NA	TGTGCCACCGACAATCCTGGGGCCAACGTCCTGACTTTC	CATDNPGANVLTF
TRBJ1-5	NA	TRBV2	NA	TGTGCCAGCAGGGCGACTCGGAGTAGCAATCAGCCCCAGCATTTT	CASRATRSSNQPQHF
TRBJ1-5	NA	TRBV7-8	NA	TGTGCCAGCAGCTTCCTGACAGGTGTCCATCACCTAGATCAGCCCCAGCATTTT	CASSFLTGVHHLDQPQHF
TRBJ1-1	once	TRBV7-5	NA	TGTGCCAGAAGCTTAGTCGGGCAGGGGCCCGTGAACACTGAAGCTTTCTTT	CARSLVGQGPVNTEAFF
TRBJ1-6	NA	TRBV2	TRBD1	TGTGCCAGCAGCGATCTGGGACAGGGGGGTTCACCCCTCCACTTT	CASSDLGQGGSPLHF
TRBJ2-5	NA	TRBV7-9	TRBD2	TGTGCCAGCAGCTTAACTAGCGGGGAGACCCAGTACTTC	CASSLTSGETQYF
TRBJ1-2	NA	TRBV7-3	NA	TGTGCCAGCAGCTTAAGTTCGCGGGGTGGCTACACCTTC	CASSLSSRGGYTF
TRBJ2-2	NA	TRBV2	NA	TGTGCCAGCAGTGAAGAGACAGCGAACACCGGGGAGCTGTTTTTT	CASSEETANTGELFF
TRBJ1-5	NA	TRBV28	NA	TGTGCCAGCAGAGGCAGGGCGGAGTTTGAGCCCCAGCATTTT	CASRGRAEFEPQHF
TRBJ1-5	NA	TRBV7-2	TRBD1	TGTGCCAGCAGCTTACGATCAGGGGGTTATAGCAATCAGCCCCAGCATTTT	CASSLRSGGYSNQPQHF
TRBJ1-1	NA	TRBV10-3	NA	TGTGCCATCAGTGGTCGAGCCAATGAAGCTTTCTTT	CAISGRANEAFF
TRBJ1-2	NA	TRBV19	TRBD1	TGTGCCAGCCGCGGACAGGTTACAAACTATGGCTACACCTTC	CASRGQVTNYGYTF
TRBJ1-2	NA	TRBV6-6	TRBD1	TGTGCCAGCAGTAACATAGGACAGGGCAACCATGGCTACACCTTC	CASSNIGQGNHGYTF
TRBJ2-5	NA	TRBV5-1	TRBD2	TGCGCCAGCAGCTTGATCCTAGCGGAGCACCAAGAGACCCAGTACTTC	CASSLILAEHQETQYF
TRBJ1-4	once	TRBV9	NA	TGTGCCAGCAGCCAGGCAGCCACTAATGAAAAACTGTTTTTT	CASSQAATNEKLFF
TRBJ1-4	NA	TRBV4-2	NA	TGTGCCAGCAGCCTACGTCGGGCAGGGGTTGGTTCGAATGAAAAACTGTTTTTT	CASSLRRAGVGSNEKLFF
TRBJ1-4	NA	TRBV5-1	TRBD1	TGCGCCAGCAGCTTCCGGACAGGGCCTGGTAATGAAAAACTGTTTTTT	CASSFRTGPGNEKLFF
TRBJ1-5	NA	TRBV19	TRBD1	TGTGCCAGTAATACGCAGGGGGCGAGCAATCAGCCCCAGCATTTT	CASNTQGASNQPQHF
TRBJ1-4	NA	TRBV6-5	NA	TGTGCCAGCAGACAGGGCGGTGAAAAACTGTTTTTT	CASRQGGEKLFF
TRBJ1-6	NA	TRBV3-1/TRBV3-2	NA	TGTGCCAGCAGCCATACCGACAGCAATTCACCCCTCCACTTT	CASSHTDSNSPLHF
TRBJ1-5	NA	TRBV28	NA	TGTGCCAGCAGTCCCCTAGGCCAGCCCCAGCATTTT	CASSPLGQPQHF
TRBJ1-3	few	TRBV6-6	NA	TGTGCCAGCAGTAAGACAGGTTCCACCGCGACGGCGGTATATTTT	CASSKTGSTATAVYF
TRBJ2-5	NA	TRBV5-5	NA	TGTGCCAGCATGCCCCTGGGAGAGGGCCTTCAGACCCAGTACTTC	CASMPLGEGLQTQYF
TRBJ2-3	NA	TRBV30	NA	TGTGCCTGGGCAAGGACAGCACCCACAGATACGCAGTATTTT	CAWARTAPTDTQYF
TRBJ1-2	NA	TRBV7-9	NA	TGTGCCAGCAGCTTAGCGATTCAGGTCTATGGCTACACCTTC	CASSLAIQVYGYTF
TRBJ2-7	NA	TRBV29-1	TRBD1	TGCAGCGGCGGGACAGGGAGGTACGAGCAGTACTTC	CSGGTGRYEQYF
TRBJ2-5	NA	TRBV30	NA	TGTGCCTGGAGAGGAGGCAGTTGGGAGACCCAGTACTTC	CAWRGGSWETQYF